A single sample is the source of the 15 T cell receptor beta chains below, sequenced in a study of cytomegalovirus exposure and HLA in healthy donors. Primers for the PCR totalled 60 Vbeta and 13 Jbeta. Only in-frame clones appear in the TCRdb table, and some are missing; sequencing was by immunoSEQ multiplex PCR. Of 150,000 or so clones in the sample, around a tenth were seen once. The sequenced material came from PBMCs. The source of these receptors is a man in his forties or fifties in good health and CMV-seronegative.

This clone was seen only a few times. V gene TRBV7-2 combines with J gene TRBJ1-1; weak D call: TRBD1 (6 bases). V was trimmed by 8 bases and J by 4 bases, leaving 14 bases between them. CDR1 and CDR2 (germline): SGHTA, FQGNSA. This CDR3 is 13 amino acids long. The CDR3 loop is CASQTGFRTEAFF. The CDR3 DNA reads as TGTGCCAGCCAAACAGGGTTCCGCACTGAAGCTTTCTTT.

In this sample, this clone turned up a few times. The sample has other DNA sequences that encode this CDR3 too. The rearrangement links TRBV6-6 to TRBJ2-7; 8 nucleotides match TRBD1. Germline lookup yields CDR1 MNHNY and CDR2 SVGAGI (reference sequence). The CDR3 runs 16 residues. V was clipped by 0 bases and J by 0 bases; unmatched bases: 4. Here the CDR3 reads CASSYSRQGSSYEQYF. The CDR3 DNA is TGTGCCAGCAGTTACTCTCGACAGGGGAGCTCCTACGAGCAGTACTTC.

In this sample, this clone turned up a few times. The chain uses TRBV18 and TRBJ2-7, with D perhaps matching TRBD2 (6 bases). The CDR3 totals 15 residues. With 1 base removed from V and 6 bases from J, the gap between germline ends came to 16 bases. The germline V gene has CDR1 KGHSH and CDR2 LQKENI. CDR3 nucleotide sequence: TGTGCCAGCTCACCACTAGCGGAGCACCCTCTCGAGCAGTACTTC. It translates to CASSPLAEHPLEQYF.

This clone showed up just a few times. The gene calls are TRBV5-4 and TRBJ1-2; 8 nucleotides agree with TRBD1. The germline gives CDR1 SGHNT, CDR2 YYREEE (reference sequence). The CDR3 is made up of 14 amino acids. After removal of 4 bases from V and 1 base from J, the junction contained 3 bases not matched to a gene. CDR3 residues: CASSPDRGNYGYTF. DNA for the CDR3: TGTGCCAGCAGCCCTGACAGGGGTAACTATGGCTACACCTTC. The variable domain in full, with the rest retrieved from reference TRBV5-4 and TRBJ1-2, is ETGVTQSPTHLIKTRGQQVTLRCSSQSGHNTVSWYQQALGQGPQFIFQYYREEENGRGNFPPRFSGLQFPNYSSELNVNALELDDSALYLCASSPDRGNYGYTFGSGTRLTVV.

This clone was recorded a few times. The chain joins TRBV18 to TRBJ1-5; TRBD1 matches 12 bases. The CDR3 consists of 18 residues. Germline loops: CDR1 KGHSH, CDR2 LQKENI. V was pared by 4 bases and J by 2 bases, with 9 bases of the junction left unmatched. CDR3: CASSLGQGAFGGNQPQHF. The CDR3, as DNA: TGTGCCAGCTCACTGGGACAGGGGGCGTTTGGGGGCAATCAGCCCCAGCATTTT.

The genes are TRBV18 and TRBJ1-4, with 8 nucleotides matching TRBD1. The CDR3 has 17 residues. Trimming took 4 bases from V and 6 from J; bases not matched to a gene: 13. Per the germline V gene, CDR1 is KGHSH and CDR2 is LQKENI. The chain's CDR3 is CASSREQILQGDEKLFF. For the CDR3, the DNA is TGTGCCAGCTCACGAGAACAAATATTACAGGGGGATGAAAAACTGTTTTTT.

This chain connects TRBV5-1 to TRBJ2-7, with TRBD1 identical over 7 bases. The CDR3 is 17 residues long. J gave up 1 base and V 4 bases, and 14 bases lay outside the gene matches. In germline, CDR1 is SGHRS, CDR2 YFSETQ. In DNA, the CDR3 is TGCGCCAGCAGCCTCGACAGGGAAAGATCTGGGTCCTACGAGCAGTACTTC. Translating gives CASSLDRERSGSYEQYF.

The chain couples TRBV5-1 to TRBJ1-1; 12 bases agree with TRBD1. Trimming at V came to 0 bases and at J to 0 bases, leaving 6 bases not matched to a gene. This CDR3 comprises 18 residues. CDR1 and CDR2 from the germline V gene are SGHRS and YFSETQ. CDR3 sequence (DNA): TGCGCCAGCAGCTTGGGCACCGGGACAGGGGGCATGAACACTGAAGCTTTCTTT. Amino acids: CASSLGTGTGGMNTEAFF. Combining the CDR3 with reference TRBV5-1 and TRBJ1-1 gives the whole variable domain KAGVTQTPRYLIKTRGQQVTLSCSPISGHRSVSWYQQTPGQGLQFLFEYFSETQRNKGNFPGRFSGRQFSNSRSEMNVSTLELGDSALYLCASSLGTGTGGMNTEAFFGQGTRLTVV.

This clone turned up a few times. The rearrangement links TRBV2 to TRBJ2-5; D might be TRBD1 (7 bases). V was pared by 6 bases and J by 1 base, with 12 bases between. The CDR3 covers 14 residues. CDR1 and CDR2 from the germline V gene are SNHLY and FYNNEI. The CDR3 DNA is TGTGCCAGCAGGCCGCAGGGGGGCCAAGAGACCCAGTACTTC. Translated: CASRPQGGQETQYF.

This rearrangement joins TRBV19 to TRBJ1-1; 8 positions match TRBD1. V shed 7 bases, J shed 1 base, and the junction held 5 bases outside the gene matches. Germline CDR1 and CDR2: LNHDA and SQIVND (reference sequence). The CDR3 has 14 amino acids. DNA for the CDR3: TGTGCCAGTAACTTAGACAGGGGGAACACTGAAGCTTTCTTT. Its protein is CASNLDRGNTEAFF.

This clone showed up just a few times. The chain links TRBV19 to TRBJ1-2; 7 bases are shared with TRBD1. Trimming took 4 bases from V and 6 from J; bases not matched to a gene: 8. The CDR3 runs 14 residues. Germline V lookup: CDR1 LNHDA, CDR2 SQIVND (reference sequence). The CDR3 is CASSKGQTRNGYTF. Here the CDR3 DNA reads TGTGCCAGTAGTAAGGGACAGACAAGAAATGGCTACACCTTC.

This clone occurred a few times. The V call is TRBV6-1, the J call TRBJ1-1; 10 bases line up with TRBD1. Looked up from germline, CDR1 is MNHNS and CDR2 is SASEGT. This CDR3 spans 15 amino acids. The ends lost 6 bases at V and 0 bases at J; junction bases unmatched: 4. The CDR3 DNA is TGTGCCAGCAGAGGGACAGGGGATATGAACACTGAAGCTTTCTTT. As protein: CASRGTGDMNTEAFF.

The V gene is TRBV19, the J gene TRBJ1-1; D is ambiguous. Germline V gives CDR1 LNHDA, CDR2 SQIVND (reference sequence). Trimming stripped 3 bases from V and 4 bases from J, with 9 bases between. This CDR3 region has 13 residues. The CDR3: CASSIFSGTEAFF. CDR3 DNA sequence: TGTGCCAGTAGTATCTTCTCGGGCACTGAAGCTTTCTTT.

This clone appeared a few times. This chain links TRBV9 with TRBJ2-3; unclear D gene. Germline V gene lookup returns CDR1 SGDLS and CDR2 YYNGEE. Trimming removed 3 bases from V and 2 bases from J, with 7 bases in between. The CDR3 contains 13 residues. This CDR3 reads CASSARNTDTQYF. The CDR3 nucleotides read TGTGCCAGCAGCGCCAGGAACACAGATACGCAGTATTTT.

The J gene is TRBJ2-7, the V gene TRBV18; 7 bases are shared with TRBD2. This CDR3 region has 19 residues. Trimming took 4 bases from V and 3 from J; bases not matched to a gene: 21. CDR1 is KGHSH and CDR2 is LQKENI in the germline V gene. The CDR3 loop reads CASSLSGTTALGESYEQYF. Written as DNA, the CDR3 is TGTGCCAGCTCACTATCCGGGACTACCGCGCTTGGGGAAAGCTACGAGCAGTACTTC. The full variable domain, its missing parts supplied by reference TRBV18 and TRBJ2-7, is NAGVMQNPRHLVRRRGQEARLRCSPMKGHSHVYWYRQLPEEGLKFMVYLQKENIIDESGMPKERFSAEFPKEGPSILRIQQVVRGDSAAYFCASSLSGTTALGESYEQYFGPGTRLTVT.